The clone carrying this TCR beta chain was seen a handful of times. Antigen: not known. The data belong to a study of identical twins. Overall study findings and caveats: Weaker excess sharing between twins was seen in beta out-of-frame sequences. In monozygotic twins, models underestimated the sharing of out-of-frame TCR alpha.

Germline loops: CDR1 DFQATT, CDR2 SNEGSKA (reference sequence). The V end was cut by 5 bases, the J end by 8 bases, with 19 bases between. The CDR3 runs 14 residues. TCRdb recomputed calls from the 5' RACE reads with MiXCR, one row per CDR3 protein. The table shows 310,000 or so distinct CDR3 sequences, with roughly 9.7% occurring only once. A further study also used this sample, focusing on yellow fever vaccine responses in identical twins. Per that study: Reportedly, the response of twins' T cells to the vaccine seemed partly convergent, partly personalized.

This clonotype was obtained from a woman younger than 35 in good health. The V gene is TRBV20-1, the J gene TRBJ2-1; no clear D gene. Sequences were obtained from CD8+ T cells sorted from blood. CDR3 DNA: TGCAGTGCTCCTTACTGGCTCTTCTGGGATGAGCAGTTCTTC. This sequence encodes CSAPYWLFWDEQFF.